The rows below give T cell receptor beta chains drawn from one sample of a study of T cell responses to AZD1222 COVID-19 vaccine. TCRdb's table, derived via immunoSEQ multiplex PCR, lists solely in-frame clones and lacks some. The sample has 95,000 to 150,000 clones; about 90% are singletons. This specimen consisted of peripheral blood, obtained on day 0 of AZD1222 vaccination. The receptors were sampled from an adult in good health. Both conserved end residues are part of each CDR3. Each record gives: V gene, D gene, clone size, J gene, CDR3 protein, CDR3 DNA. The D gene is left open where the match is weak. Some rows have no size entry. The others give once, few or many, or a class for an expanded clone.

V gene: TRBV5-6; D gene: TRBD1; clone size: .; J gene: TRBJ1-5; CDR3 protein: CASSWTGNDQPQHF; CDR3 DNA: TGTGCCAGCAGCTGGACAGGGAACGATCAGCCCCAGCATTTT
V gene: TRBV13; D gene: TRBD1; clone size: few; J gene: TRBJ1-2; CDR3 protein: CASSFGQVAIRGYTF; CDR3 DNA: TGTGCCAGCAGCTTCGGACAGGTCGCTATTCGGGGCTACACCTTC
V gene: TRBV23-1; D gene: .; clone size: .; J gene: TRBJ1-2; CDR3 protein: CASSQSGSGYTF; CDR3 DNA: TGCGCCAGCAGTCAATCAGGGTCTGGCTACACCTTC
V gene: TRBV4-3; D gene: TRBD1; clone size: .; J gene: TRBJ2-3; CDR3 protein: CASSRRRTGGASTDTQYF; CDR3 DNA: TGCGCCAGCAGCCGAAGGCGAACAGGGGGCGCGAGCACAGATACGCAGTATTTT
V gene: TRBV6-2/TRBV6-3; D gene: .; clone size: .; J gene: TRBJ2-7; CDR3 protein: CASSYLKGLVYEQYF; CDR3 DNA: TGTGCCAGCAGTTACTTAAAAGGGTTGGTCTACGAGCAGTACTTC
V gene: TRBV19; D gene: .; clone size: .; J gene: TRBJ1-2; CDR3 protein: CASSIDGDVGYTF; CDR3 DNA: TGTGCCAGTAGTATCGACGGGGATGTAGGCTACACCTTC
V gene: TRBV28; D gene: .; clone size: .; J gene: TRBJ1-5; CDR3 protein: CASSLGALRSIGQPQHF; CDR3 DNA: TGTGCCAGCAGTTTGGGGGCGCTGAGGTCAATCGGTCAGCCCCAGCATTTT
V gene: TRBV3-1/TRBV3-2; D gene: .; clone size: .; J gene: TRBJ2-7; CDR3 protein: CASSQSAYEQYF; CDR3 DNA: TGTGCCAGCAGCCAGTCGGCCTACGAGCAGTACTTC
V gene: TRBV11-3; D gene: .; clone size: .; J gene: TRBJ2-1; CDR3 protein: CASSLDGTNNEQFF; CDR3 DNA: TGTGCCAGCAGCTTAGATGGGACCAACAATGAGCAGTTCTTC
V gene: TRBV9; D gene: TRBD2; clone size: once; J gene: TRBJ2-3; CDR3 protein: CASSGTGTSGGAGTDTQYF; CDR3 DNA: TGTGCCAGCAGCGGGACCGGGACTAGCGGGGGGGCGGGCACAGATACGCAGTATTTT
V gene: TRBV28; D gene: .; clone size: .; J gene: TRBJ1-2; CDR3 protein: CASSLLAGGGYTF; CDR3 DNA: TGTGCCAGCAGTTTACTGGCAGGTGGCGGCTACACCTTC
V gene: TRBV28; D gene: .; clone size: .; J gene: TRBJ2-7; CDR3 protein: CASSSPSGRYEQYF; CDR3 DNA: TGTGCCAGCAGTTCCCCGTCCGGTAGGTACGAGCAGTACTTC
V gene: TRBV11-3; D gene: .; clone size: .; J gene: TRBJ2-1; CDR3 protein: CASSLGGSYNEQFF; CDR3 DNA: TGTGCCAGCAGCCTCGGCGGATCGTACAATGAGCAGTTCTTC
V gene: TRBV4-1; D gene: .; clone size: .; J gene: TRBJ1-1; CDR3 protein: CASSQIRGITEAFF; CDR3 DNA: TGCGCCAGCAGCCAAATTCGCGGGATCACTGAAGCTTTCTTT
V gene: TRBV7-2; D gene: TRBD2; clone size: .; J gene: TRBJ2-7; CDR3 protein: CASSLGTSGRFFPYEQYF; CDR3 DNA: TGTGCCAGCAGCTTAGGGACTAGCGGGAGGTTCTTTCCGTACGAGCAGTACTTC
V gene: TRBV13; D gene: TRBD1; clone size: .; J gene: TRBJ2-7; CDR3 protein: CASSQGQGERYEQYF; CDR3 DNA: TGTGCCAGCAGCCAAGGACAGGGGGAACGCTACGAGCAGTACTTC
V gene: TRBV19; D gene: .; clone size: .; J gene: TRBJ1-1; CDR3 protein: CASSTGQMNTEAFF; CDR3 DNA: TGTGCCAGTAGTACCGGACAGATGAACACTGAAGCTTTCTTT
V gene: TRBV28; D gene: TRBD1; clone size: .; J gene: TRBJ1-1; CDR3 protein: CASSPPRGPNTEAFF; CDR3 DNA: TGTGCCAGCAGCCCCCCCAGGGGGCCGAACACTGAAGCTTTCTTT
V gene: TRBV4-3; D gene: .; clone size: .; J gene: TRBJ1-3; CDR3 protein: CASSPSPNGKDHRKYF; CDR3 DNA: TGCGCCAGCAGCCCATCCCCTAACGGGAAGGATCATCGAAAATATTTT
V gene: TRBV7-2; D gene: .; clone size: .; J gene: TRBJ1-2; CDR3 protein: CASSLEGVYGYTF; CDR3 DNA: TGTGCCAGCAGCTTAGAGGGAGTCTATGGCTACACCTTC
V gene: TRBV6-5; D gene: .; clone size: .; J gene: TRBJ2-1; CDR3 protein: CASSYTYSPGDEQFF; CDR3 DNA: TGTGCCAGCAGTTACACGTACTCCCCTGGAGATGAGCAGTTCTTC
V gene: TRBV28; D gene: TRBD2; clone size: .; J gene: TRBJ2-7; CDR3 protein: CASGNPGLAAYEQYF; CDR3 DNA: TGTGCCAGCGGGAATCCGGGACTAGCGGCCTACGAGCAGTACTTC
V gene: TRBV6-5; D gene: TRBD1; clone size: .; J gene: TRBJ1-3; CDR3 protein: CASSYEGAEGNTIYF; CDR3 DNA: TGTGCCAGCAGTTACGAGGGGGCGGAAGGAAACACCATATATTTT
V gene: TRBV12-3/TRBV12-4; D gene: .; clone size: .; J gene: TRBJ2-7; CDR3 protein: CASSLRHEQYF; CDR3 DNA: TGTGCCAGCAGTTTGCGGCACGAGCAGTACTTC
V gene: TRBV4-3; D gene: .; clone size: .; J gene: TRBJ1-2; CDR3 protein: CASSPLAAAGAYGYTF; CDR3 DNA: TGCGCCAGCAGCCCCCTCGCGGCGGCAGGGGCCTATGGCTACACCTTC
V gene: TRBV28; D gene: TRBD1; clone size: once; J gene: TRBJ1-4; CDR3 protein: CASSLATGQGKEKLFF; CDR3 DNA: TGTGCCAGCAGTTTAGCCACGGGACAGGGAAAAGAAAAACTGTTTTTT
V gene: TRBV15; D gene: .; clone size: .; J gene: TRBJ1-5; CDR3 protein: CATGGGGYSNQPQHF; CDR3 DNA: TGTGCCACCGGGGGAGGGGGTTATAGCAATCAGCCCCAGCATTTT
V gene: TRBV5-1; D gene: .; clone size: few; J gene: TRBJ2-7; CDR3 protein: CASSLDAYEQYF; CDR3 DNA: TGCGCCAGCAGCTTGGACGCCTACGAGCAGTACTTC
V gene: TRBV9; D gene: .; clone size: .; J gene: TRBJ2-1; CDR3 protein: CASSVGQSYNEQFF; CDR3 DNA: TGTGCCAGCAGCGTCGGACAGTCCTACAATGAGCAGTTCTTC
V gene: TRBV11-3; D gene: .; clone size: .; J gene: TRBJ2-1; CDR3 protein: CASSLGVGEQFF; CDR3 DNA: TGTGCCAGCAGCTTAGGTGTAGGTGAGCAGTTCTTC
V gene: TRBV2; D gene: .; clone size: .; J gene: TRBJ2-2; CDR3 protein: CASRSDRSRTGELFF; CDR3 DNA: TGTGCCAGCAGGTCTGACAGGTCGCGCACCGGGGAGCTGTTTTTT
V gene: TRBV4-1; D gene: TRBD1; clone size: .; J gene: TRBJ2-2; CDR3 protein: CASSVGTGLPGELFF; CDR3 DNA: TGCGCCAGCAGCGTCGGGACAGGGTTACCCGGGGAGCTGTTTTTT
V gene: TRBV19; D gene: .; clone size: .; J gene: TRBJ1-4; CDR3 protein: CASSVPPGMKGGEKLFF; CDR3 DNA: TGTGCCAGTAGTGTCCCCCCAGGGATGAAGGGTGGTGAAAAACTGTTTTTT
V gene: TRBV30; D gene: .; clone size: .; J gene: TRBJ2-2; CDR3 protein: CAWSFGLDSSGELFF; CDR3 DNA: TGTGCCTGGAGTTTCGGCCTTGACAGTTCCGGGGAGCTGTTTTTT
V gene: TRBV4-1; D gene: .; clone size: .; J gene: TRBJ1-1; CDR3 protein: CASSQESRRAEAFF; CDR3 DNA: TGCGCCAGCAGCCAAGAGAGCAGGAGGGCTGAAGCTTTCTTT
V gene: TRBV20-1; D gene: .; clone size: .; J gene: TRBJ1-3; CDR3 protein: CRGLSGNTIYF; CDR3 DNA: TGCAGAGGGCTTTCTGGAAACACCATATATTTT
V gene: TRBV6-5; D gene: .; clone size: .; J gene: TRBJ1-2; CDR3 protein: CAVGNRRAQGGGYTF; CDR3 DNA: TGTGCCGTGGGGAACAGGCGCGCGCAAGGGGGTGGCTACACCTTC
V gene: TRBV5-1; D gene: .; clone size: .; J gene: TRBJ2-6; CDR3 protein: CASSPQYMGANVLTF; CDR3 DNA: TGCGCCAGCAGCCCACAGTATATGGGGGCCAACGTCCTGACTTTC
V gene: TRBV10-3; D gene: TRBD1; clone size: .; J gene: TRBJ1-2; CDR3 protein: CAISDWVGTGAGNGYTF; CDR3 DNA: TGTGCCATCAGTGATTGGGTGGGGACAGGAGCGGGTAATGGCTACACCTTC
V gene: TRBV11-2; D gene: .; clone size: .; J gene: TRBJ2-1; CDR3 protein: CASSLGASYNEQFF; CDR3 DNA: TGTGCCAGCAGCTTAGGAGCTTCCTACAATGAGCAGTTCTTC
V gene: TRBV9; D gene: .; clone size: .; J gene: TRBJ1-3; CDR3 protein: CASSVSGAPGNTIYF; CDR3 DNA: TGTGCCAGCAGCGTATCGGGGGCGCCTGGAAACACCATATATTTT
V gene: TRBV6-5; D gene: .; clone size: .; J gene: TRBJ2-5; CDR3 protein: CASSYPRIAVQETQYF; CDR3 DNA: TGTGCCAGCAGTTACCCCAGAATAGCGGTACAAGAGACCCAGTACTTC
V gene: TRBV4-1; D gene: .; clone size: .; J gene: TRBJ1-2; CDR3 protein: CASNPRKGRAEGYTF; CDR3 DNA: TGCGCCAGCAACCCAAGGAAGGGAAGGGCAGAGGGCTACACCTTC
V gene: TRBV19; D gene: .; clone size: .; J gene: TRBJ2-3; CDR3 protein: CASSDLRGTDTQYF; CDR3 DNA: TGTGCCAGTAGTGATCTGCGGGGCACAGATACGCAGTATTTT
V gene: TRBV9; D gene: .; clone size: .; J gene: TRBJ2-1; CDR3 protein: CASSAGNEQFF; CDR3 DNA: TGTGCCAGCAGCGCCGGGAATGAGCAGTTCTTC
V gene: TRBV6-4; D gene: TRBD1; clone size: .; J gene: TRBJ2-7; CDR3 protein: CASSASSYRGGEQYF; CDR3 DNA: TGTGCCAGCAGTGCCTCGTCCTACAGGGGTGGCGAGCAGTACTTC